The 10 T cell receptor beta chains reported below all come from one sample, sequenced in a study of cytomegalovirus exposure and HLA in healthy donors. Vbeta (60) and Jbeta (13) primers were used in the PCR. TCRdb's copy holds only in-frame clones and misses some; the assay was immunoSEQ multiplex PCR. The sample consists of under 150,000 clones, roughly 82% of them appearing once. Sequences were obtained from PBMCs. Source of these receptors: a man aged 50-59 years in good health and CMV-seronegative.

Here the CDR3 reads CASSLRGQGVYEQYF. The CDR3 DNA reads as TGTGCCAGCAGCCTAAGGGGACAGGGAGTCTACGAGCAGTACTTC. This rearrangement joins TRBV13 to TRBJ2-7; 9 positions match TRBD1. The V and J ends lost 5 bases and 3 bases, in that order; junction bases with no gene match: 8. Per the germline V gene, CDR1 is PRHDT and CDR2 is FYEKMQ (reference sequence). The CDR3 has 15 residues.

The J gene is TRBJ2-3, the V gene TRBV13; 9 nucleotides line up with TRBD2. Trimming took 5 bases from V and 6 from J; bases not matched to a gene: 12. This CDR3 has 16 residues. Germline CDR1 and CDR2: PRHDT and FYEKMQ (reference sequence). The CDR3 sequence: CASSRAGLAISDTQYF. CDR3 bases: TGTGCCAGCAGCCGGGCGGGACTAGCAATCAGCGATACGCAGTATTTT.

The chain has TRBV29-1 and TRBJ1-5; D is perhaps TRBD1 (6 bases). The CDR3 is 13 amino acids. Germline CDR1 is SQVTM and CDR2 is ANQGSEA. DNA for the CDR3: TGCACAATTTGGGTGGGGGCTGGGCAGCCCCAGCATTTT. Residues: CTIWVGAGQPQHF.

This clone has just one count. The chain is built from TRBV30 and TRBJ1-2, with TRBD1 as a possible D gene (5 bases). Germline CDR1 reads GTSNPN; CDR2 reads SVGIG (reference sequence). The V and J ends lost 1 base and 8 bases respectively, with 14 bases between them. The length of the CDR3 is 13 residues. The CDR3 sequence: CAWSETDYDGYTF. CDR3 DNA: TGTGCCTGGAGTGAGACAGATTATGACGGCTACACCTTC.

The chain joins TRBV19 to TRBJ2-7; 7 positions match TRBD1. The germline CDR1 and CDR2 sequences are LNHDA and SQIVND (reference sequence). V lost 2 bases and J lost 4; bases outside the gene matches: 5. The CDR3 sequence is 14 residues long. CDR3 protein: CASSIRGGGYEQYF. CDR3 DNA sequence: TGTGCCAGTAGTATAAGAGGGGGCGGTTACGAGCAGTACTTC.

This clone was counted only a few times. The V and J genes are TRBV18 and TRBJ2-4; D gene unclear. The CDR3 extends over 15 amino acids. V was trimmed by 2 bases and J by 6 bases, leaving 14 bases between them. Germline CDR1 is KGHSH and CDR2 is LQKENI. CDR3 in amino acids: CASSPGFTGGNIQYF. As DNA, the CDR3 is TGTGCCAGCTCACCAGGGTTCACTGGCGGAAACATTCAGTACTTC.

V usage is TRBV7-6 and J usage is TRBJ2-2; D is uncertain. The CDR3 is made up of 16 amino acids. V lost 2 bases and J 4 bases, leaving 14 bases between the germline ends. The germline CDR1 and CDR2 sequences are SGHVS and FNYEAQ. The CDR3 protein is CASSLSSSVGTGELFF. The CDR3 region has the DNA TGTGCCAGCAGCTTATCGTCAAGCGTCGGCACCGGGGAGCTGTTTTTT.

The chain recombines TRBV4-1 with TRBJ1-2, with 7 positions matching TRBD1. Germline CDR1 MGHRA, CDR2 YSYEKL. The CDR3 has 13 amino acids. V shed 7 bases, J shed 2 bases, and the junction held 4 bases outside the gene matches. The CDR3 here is CASKGGRNYGYTF. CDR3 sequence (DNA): TGCGCCAGCAAAGGGGGCCGCAACTATGGCTACACCTTC.

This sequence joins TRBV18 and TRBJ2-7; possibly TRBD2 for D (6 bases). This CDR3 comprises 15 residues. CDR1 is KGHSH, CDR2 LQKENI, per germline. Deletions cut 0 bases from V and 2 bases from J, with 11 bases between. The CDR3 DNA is TGTGCCAGCTCACCACCGGGAGGCATTACCTACGAGCAGTACTTC. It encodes CASSPPGGITYEQYF.

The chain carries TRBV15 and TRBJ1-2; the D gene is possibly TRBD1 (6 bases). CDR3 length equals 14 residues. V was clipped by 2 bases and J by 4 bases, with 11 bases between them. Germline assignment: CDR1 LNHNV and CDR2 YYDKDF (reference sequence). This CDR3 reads CATSRSGGGYGYTF. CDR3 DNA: TGTGCCACCAGCAGATCGGGGGGCGGCTATGGCTACACCTTC.